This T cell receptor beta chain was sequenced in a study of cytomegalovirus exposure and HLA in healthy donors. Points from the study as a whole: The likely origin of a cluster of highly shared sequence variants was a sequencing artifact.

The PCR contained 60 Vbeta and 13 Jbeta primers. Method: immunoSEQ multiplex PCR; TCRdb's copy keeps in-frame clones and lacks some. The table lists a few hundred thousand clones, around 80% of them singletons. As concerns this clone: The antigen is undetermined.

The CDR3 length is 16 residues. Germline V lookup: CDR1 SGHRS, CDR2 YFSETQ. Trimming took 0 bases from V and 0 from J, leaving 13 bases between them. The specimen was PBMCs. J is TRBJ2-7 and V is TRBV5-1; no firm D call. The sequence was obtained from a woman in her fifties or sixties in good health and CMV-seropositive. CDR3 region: CASSLGGSSSSYEQYF. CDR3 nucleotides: TGCGCCAGCAGCTTGGGAGGTAGCTCAAGCTCCTACGAGCAGTACTTC.